The 21 T cell receptor beta chains presented below share a single source sample, sequenced in a study of T cell repertoires in cytomegalovirus infection. Via MiXCR, TCRdb re-called the reads, giving one row per CDR3 protein. The table shows about 360,000 distinct CDR3 sequences, with 15% to 20% occurring only once. Material for sequencing was PBMCs. All receptors derive from a human donor in good health (CMV status not recorded). Some clones in this sample may be carry-over from other donors' samples.

There are many counts of this clonotype. The chain recombines TRBV7-2 with TRBJ2-4; D unresolved. Trimming took 2 bases from V and 6 from J, leaving 8 bases between them. Germline V gene data show CDR1 as SGHTA and CDR2 as FQGNSA. The CDR3 loop spans 13 amino acids. The CDR3 protein is CASSLMGPNIQYF. The CDR3 DNA sequence: TGTGCCAGCAGCTTAATGGGCCCAAACATTCAGTACTTC.

As concerns this clonotype: A read error may explain this, as a much larger clone is one base away. The chain joins TRBV7-2 to TRBJ1-1; no firm D call. The CDR3 runs to 14 residues. Looked up from germline, CDR1 is SGHTA and CDR2 is FQGNSA. The CDR3 here is CGSSPRQENTEAFF. The DNA of the CDR3 is TGTGGCAGCAGCCCCCGCCAGGAGAACACTGAAGCTTTCTTT.

The table lists this clonotype with a few counts. V gene TRBV7-8 combines with J gene TRBJ1-2; D is ambiguous. V was pared by 1 base and J by 3 bases, with 9 bases between. The CDR3 is 14 residues long. From germline, CDR1 is SGHVS and CDR2 FQNEAQ. In DNA, the CDR3 is TGTGCCAGCAGCTTAGAGAGAGGGTACTATGGCTACACCTTC. Translated, it gives CASSLERGYYGYTF.

The V and J genes are TRBV20-1 and TRBJ2-1; D may match TRBD1 or TRBD2 (6 bases each). Trimming removed 5 bases from V and 9 bases from J, with 20 bases in between. The length of the CDR3 is 14 residues. The germline CDR1 and CDR2 sequences are DFQATT and SNEGSKA (reference sequence). CDR3: CSARRGKLGAEQFF. CDR3 nucleotides: TGCAGTGCTCGGCGGGGCAAACTGGGGGCTGAGCAGTTCTTC.

This clonotype was counted between two and nine times. Compared with germline, one end of the junction differs, possibly owing to a read error. The chain joins TRBV7-2 to TRBJ2-7; D is ambiguous. CDR1 is SGHTA and CDR2 is FQGNSA in the germline V gene. The CDR3 extends over 10 amino acids. CDR3 loop: CASSRGTPQF. The CDR3 DNA follows: TGTGCCAGCAGCCGAGGTACTCCCCAATTC.

This clonotype turned up a few times. The V and J genes are TRBV20-1 and TRBJ2-1; D unresolved. The CDR3 covers 15 residues. The V end lost 1 base, the J end lost 5 bases, and 15 bases lay between the germline ends. In germline, CDR1 is DFQATT, CDR2 SNEGSKA (reference sequence). CDR3 DNA sequence: TGCAGTGCTAGAGGCTTTAGATACCTTAACAATGAGCAGTTCTTC. Translated, it gives CSARGFRYLNNEQFF.

The chain recombines TRBV11-2 with TRBJ2-7; 14 nucleotides agree with TRBD2. The CDR3 sequence is 17 residues long. Germline CDR1 is SGHAT and CDR2 is FQNNGV. J gave up 3 bases and V 5 bases, and 9 bases lay outside the gene matches. CDR3 region: CASSPDGLAGGGYEQYF. As DNA, the CDR3 is TGTGCCAGCAGCCCAGACGGACTAGCGGGAGGAGGCTACGAGCAGTACTTC.

The chain couples TRBV6-5 to TRBJ2-1; 7 bases fit TRBD1. CDR3 length equals 15 residues. Losses at the gene ends were 5 bases for V and 7 bases for J; bases not matched to a gene: 11. The V gene's germline CDR1 is MNHEY and CDR2 SVGAGI. CDR3 region: CASSKGQTRGNEQFF. CDR3 coding DNA: TGTGCCAGCAGTAAGGGACAGACGAGGGGAAATGAGCAGTTCTTC.

This clonotype was seen many times. J is TRBJ2-2 and V is TRBV7-8; perhaps TRBD2 as D (5 bases). This CDR3 contains 14 residues. Germline V lookup: CDR1 SGHVS, CDR2 FQNEAQ. V gave up 1 base and J gave up 4 bases, with 7 bases separating them. CDR3 sequence (DNA): TGTGCCAGCAGCTTAGTGGAGGTCACCGGGGAGCTGTTTTTT. Translated, it gives CASSLVEVTGELFF.

Ten or more counts support this clonotype. The CDR3 loop is CASSPKTDRVQYF. CDR3 DNA: TGTGCCAGCAGTCCCAAGACCGACAGGGTTCAGTACTTC. The V gene is TRBV7-2, the J gene TRBJ2-7; 7 nucleotides match TRBD1. Per germline, CDR1 SGHTA and CDR2 FQGNSA. The CDR3 is 13 amino acids. The trim removed 6 bases at V and 10 bases at J, leaving 12 bases unmatched. Filled out from reference TRBV7-2 and TRBJ2-7, the complete variable domain reads GAGVSQSPSNKVTEKGKDVELRCDPISGHTALYWYRQSLGQGLEFLIYFQGNSAPDKSGLPSDRFSAERTGGSVSTLTIQRTQQEDSAVYLCASSPKTDRVQYFGPGTRLTVT.

This clonotype was observed many times. V usage is TRBV18 and J usage is TRBJ2-7, with 7 bases that match TRBD1. CDR3 size: 15 residues. In germline, CDR1 is KGHSH, CDR2 LQKENI. The ends lost 3 bases at V and 2 bases at J; junction bases unmatched: 7. The DNA for the CDR3 is TGTGCCAGCTCACCCCGACAGGGAATAACCTACGAGCAGTACTTC. It is translated as CASSPRQGITYEQYF.

V usage is TRBV14 and J usage is TRBJ1-1, with D maybe TRBD1 (6 bases). Germline loops: CDR1 SGHDN, CDR2 FVKESK. CDR3 length: 15 residues. Trimming removed 4 bases at V and 3 bases at J, with 15 bases between. The CDR3 protein is CASSPLVGGDTEAFF. The CDR3, as DNA: TGTGCCAGCAGCCCCTTGGTGGGGGGCGACACTGAAGCTTTCTTT.

This clonotype was seen a few times. J is TRBJ1-1 and V is TRBV5-4; D might be TRBD1 (5 bases). V was clipped by 2 bases and J by 2 bases, with 10 bases between them. The CDR3 extends over 14 amino acids. In germline, CDR1 is SGHNT, CDR2 YYREEE (reference sequence). CDR3 bases: TGTGCCAGCAGCTTCGGGGGAACCAACACTGAAGCTTTCTTT. It translates to CASSFGGTNTEAFF.

There are a few counts of this clonotype. The chain uses TRBV20-1 and TRBJ2-7, with D perhaps TRBD1 or TRBD2 (6 bases each). V lost 6 bases and J lost 1, with 16 bases in between. There are 14 residues in the CDR3. Germline-derived CDR1 and CDR2 are DFQATT and SNEGSKA (reference sequence). CDR3 nucleotide sequence: TGCAGTGCCAGGGTGGGGGCGGGATCCTACGAGCAGTACTTC. It encodes CSARVGAGSYEQYF.

This clonotype was found a few times. This chain joins TRBV2 and TRBJ1-5; no firm D call. The CDR3 runs to 12 residues. Trimming removed 4 bases at V and 9 bases at J, with 10 bases between. Germline values: CDR1 SNHLY, CDR2 FYNNEI. The CDR3 DNA reads as TGTGCCAGCAGTGCAGGCCTCGCGCCCCAGCATTTT. It specifies CASSAGLAPQHF. Combining the CDR3 with reference TRBV2 and TRBJ1-5 gives the whole variable domain EPEVTQTPSHQVTQMGQEVILRCVPISNHLYFYWYRQILGQKVEFLVSFYNNEISEKSEIFDDQFSVERPDGSNFTLKIRSTKLEDSAMYFCASSAGLAPQHFGDGTRLSIL.

This clonotype was observed at least ten times. J is TRBJ2-3 and V is TRBV7-9; D is possibly TRBD1 (5 bases). The CDR3 sequence is 14 residues long. The germline V gene has CDR1 SEHNR and CDR2 FQNEAQ (reference sequence). Trimming cost V 6 bases and J 1 base, with 11 bases left between them. This chain's CDR3 is CASRGPSGTDTQYF. In DNA, the CDR3 is TGTGCCAGCAGGGGGCCAAGTGGCACAGATACGCAGTATTTT.

This sequence joins TRBV9 and TRBJ2-1; 11 positions match TRBD2. V dropped 0 bases and J dropped 5; count of bases not matched to a gene: 4. The CDR3 length is 16 residues. The germline V gene has CDR1 SGDLS and CDR2 YYNGEE. CDR3 coding DNA: TGTGCCAGCAGCGTAGGGCCTAGCGGGAGGCACAATGAGCAGTTCTTC. Its translation is CASSVGPSGRHNEQFF. The entire variable domain, with the rest obtained from reference TRBV9 and TRBJ2-1, is as follows: DSGVTQTPKHLITATGQRVTLRCSPRSGDLSVYWYQQSLDQGLQFLIQYYNGEERAKGNILERFSAQQFPDLHSELNLSSLELGDSALYFCASSVGPSGRHNEQFFGPGTRLTVL.

This clonotype was observed a few times. The chain joins TRBV12-3 or TRBV12-4 to TRBJ2-1; 12 bases match TRBD2. J lost 7 bases, V lost 7 bases, and 11 bases had no gene match. The CDR3 has 16 amino acids. The CDR3 spells CASTSRSGTSGNEQFF. The CDR3 nucleotides are TGTGCCAGCACTTCGAGGTCGGGGACTAGCGGGAATGAGCAGTTCTTC.

This clonotype was picked up a small number of times. The rearrangement joins TRBV12-3 or TRBV12-4 to TRBJ2-1; TRBD1 or TRBD2 may be the D gene (6 bases each). V lost 8 bases and J 7 bases, leaving 9 bases between the germline ends. The CDR3 covers 11 residues. This CDR3 is CASGGGNEQFF. The CDR3 bases are TGTGCCAGCGGAGGGGGAAATGAGCAGTTCTTC.

The chain uses TRBV20-1 and TRBJ1-5, with D unresolved. Trimming left V 2 bases short and J 13 bases short, with 12 bases between. The CDR3 has 11 residues. The germline gives CDR1 DFQATT, CDR2 SNEGSKA (reference sequence). This CDR3 reads CSARRDVEQHF. The CDR3 DNA sequence: TGCAGTGCTAGAAGGGATGTGGAGCAGCATTTT.

This clonotype was detected only a few times. The chain links TRBV29-1 to TRBJ2-1; D may be TRBD1 (6 bases). The germline CDR1 and CDR2 sequences are SQVTM and ANQGSEA. The CDR3 has 14 amino acids. The V end was cut by 4 bases, the J end by 3 bases, with 13 bases between. CDR3 nucleotides: TGCAGCGTTGGGTCACAGGGCTACTACAATGAGCAGTTCTTC. Its protein is CSVGSQGYYNEQFF.